The clone carrying this T cell receptor beta chain was seen ten or more times. The sample is drawn from a study of metastatic and nonmetastatic thyroid tumors. There are 12 residues in the CDR3. V shed 4 bases and J 7 bases; nucleotides not matched to a gene: 2. Germline-derived CDR1 and CDR2 are SGHAT and FQNNGV. Nobody among the patients had been given any treatment before thyroid surgery. MiXCR reprocessed the PCR reads for TCRdb. This sample yields about 92,000 clones, of which about 15% are seen a single time; 3.6% belongs to the top ten. The chain has TRBV11-2 and TRBJ1-2; 8 bases map to TRBD1. Sequenced material: blood. This TCR came from a female donor with papillary thyroid cancer or a benign thyroid nodule (not recorded which). Some clones in this sample may be carry-over from other donors' samples. CDR3: CASSSTGVGYTF. The CDR3 nucleotides are TGTGCCAGCAGCTCGACAGGGGTTGGCTACACCTTC.